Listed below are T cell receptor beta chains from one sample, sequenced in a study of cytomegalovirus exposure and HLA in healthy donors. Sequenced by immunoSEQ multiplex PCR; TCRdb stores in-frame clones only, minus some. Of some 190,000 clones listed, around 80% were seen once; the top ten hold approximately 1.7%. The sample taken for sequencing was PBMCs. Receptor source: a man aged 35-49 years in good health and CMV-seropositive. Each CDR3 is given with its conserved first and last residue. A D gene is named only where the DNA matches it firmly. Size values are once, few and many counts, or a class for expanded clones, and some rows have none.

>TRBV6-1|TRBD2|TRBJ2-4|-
TGTGCCAGCAGTGGGGGGGGAGCCAAAAACATTCAGTACTTC
CASSGGGAKNIQYF
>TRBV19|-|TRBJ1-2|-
TGTGCCAGTAGCCCCTCCGGGACAAGCTATGGCTACACCTTC
CASSPSGTSYGYTF
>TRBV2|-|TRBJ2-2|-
TGTGCCAGCAGCGAAGGGGAGTTGCACACCGGGGAGCTGTTTTTT
CASSEGELHTGELFF
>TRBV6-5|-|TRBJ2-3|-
TGTGCCAGCAGTTACTCCGGGACACTAACGGGAGATACGCAGTATTTT
CASSYSGTLTGDTQYF
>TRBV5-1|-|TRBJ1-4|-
TGCGCCAGCAGCCCCGAGATAAGGGGCCCAAATGAAAAACTGTTTTTT
CASSPEIRGPNEKLFF
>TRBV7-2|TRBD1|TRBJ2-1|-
TGTGCCAGCAGCCCCGGGACAGCTTACAATGAGCAGTTCTTC
CASSPGTAYNEQFF
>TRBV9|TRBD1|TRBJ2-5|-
TGTGCCAGCAGCGTAGTGGGGACAGGGTCCCAAGAGACCCAGTACTTC
CASSVVGTGSQETQYF
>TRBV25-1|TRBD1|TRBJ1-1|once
TGTGCCAGCAGTGAATCAGGGACAGGGAATACTGAAGCTTTCTTT
CASSESGTGNTEAFF
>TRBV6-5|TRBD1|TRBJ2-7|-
TGTGCCAGCAGGCGAGGACAGGGAAGCTCCTACGAGCAGTACTTC
CASRRGQGSSYEQYF
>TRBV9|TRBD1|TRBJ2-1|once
TGTGCCAGCAGCGCCACGGGACAGGCTTACAATGAGCAGTTCTTC
CASSATGQAYNEQFF
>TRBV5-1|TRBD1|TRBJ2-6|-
TGCGCCAGTCAACAGGGGTCGTCTGGGGCCAACGTCCTGACTTTC
CASQQGSSGANVLTF
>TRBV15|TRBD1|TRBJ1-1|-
TGTGCCACCAGCAGGAGGGACAGGGCGCCGAACACTGAAGCTTTCTTT
CATSRRDRAPNTEAFF
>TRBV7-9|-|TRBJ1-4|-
TGTGCCAGCAGCTTGGGATCAGGGGTATCCATTGAAAAACTGTTTTTT
CASSLGSGVSIEKLFF
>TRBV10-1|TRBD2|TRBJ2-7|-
TGCGCCAGCAGTGACACGGGAGGGCCTCACGAGCAGTACTTC
CASSDTGGPHEQYF
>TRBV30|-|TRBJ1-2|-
TGTGCCTGGTTTAACAGGGATAACTATGGCTACACCTTC
CAWFNRDNYGYTF
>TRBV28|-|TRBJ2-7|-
TGTGCCAGCAGTCTAGGGAACAGGGCCCACGAGCAGTACTTC
CASSLGNRAHEQYF
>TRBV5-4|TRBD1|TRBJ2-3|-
TGTGCCAGCAGCTCGGACAGGGCGGCAGATACGCAGTATTTT
CASSSDRAADTQYF
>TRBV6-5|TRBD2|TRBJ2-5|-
TGTGCCAGCAGGCCCGGGACTAGTGATGTGACCCAGTACTTC
CASRPGTSDVTQYF
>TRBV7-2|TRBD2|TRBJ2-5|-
TGTGCCAGCAGCTCGCCGGGGGGGACCCAGTACTTC
CASSSPGGTQYF